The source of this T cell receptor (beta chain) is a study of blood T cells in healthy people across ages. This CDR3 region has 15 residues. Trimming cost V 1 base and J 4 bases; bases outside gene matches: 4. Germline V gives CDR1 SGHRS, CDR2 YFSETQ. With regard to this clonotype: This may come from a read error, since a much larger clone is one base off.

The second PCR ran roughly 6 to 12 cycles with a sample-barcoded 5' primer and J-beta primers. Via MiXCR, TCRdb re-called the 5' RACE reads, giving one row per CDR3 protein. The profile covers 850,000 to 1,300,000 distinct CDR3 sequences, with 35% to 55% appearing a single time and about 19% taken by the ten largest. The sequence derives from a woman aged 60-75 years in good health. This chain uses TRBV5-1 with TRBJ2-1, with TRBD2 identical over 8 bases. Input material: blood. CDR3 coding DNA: TGCGCCAGCAGCTTGTTTAGCGGGGCGTACAATGAGCAGTTCTTC. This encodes CASSLFSGAYNEQFF.